Listed here are 13 T cell receptor beta chains from one sample, sequenced in a study of graft-versus-host responses after intestinal transplantation. Generated by immunoSEQ multiplex PCR, the TCRdb table keeps only in-frame clones and is missing some. The sample comprises 11,000 to 15,000 clones, roughly two fifths of which are singletons, and under 1.2% rests with the top ten. This sample comprised alloreactive CD4+ T cells from a mixed lymphocyte reaction culture, obtained before intestinal transplant. Sample subset: CFSE-low proliferating T cells sorted from roughly 6-day pre-transplant mixed lymphocyte reaction (GvH or HvG direction). These receptors were obtained from a human patient who received an intestinal transplant.

This clone has just a few counts. The gene calls are TRBV6-6 and TRBJ1-2, with 11 bases fitting TRBD1. Germline lookup yields CDR1 MNHNY and CDR2 SVGAGI (reference sequence). The CDR3 has 14 amino acids. The ends lost 8 bases at V and 6 bases at J; junction bases unmatched: 8. CDR3 nucleotide sequence: TGTGCCAGCGGGGGCCCGGGACAGGGGGATGGCTACACCTTC. Translating gives CASGGPGQGDGYTF.

The gene calls are TRBV19 and TRBJ1-3, with D possibly TRBD1 on 6 matching bases. The V and J ends lost 6 bases and 4 bases respectively, with 13 bases between them. Germline loops: CDR1 LNHDA, CDR2 SQIVND (reference sequence). This CDR3 comprises 14 residues. This CDR3 is CASSGQTPGNTIYF. The CDR3 bases are TGTGCCAGTAGCGGACAGACCCCAGGAAACACCATATATTTT.

This clone has a handful of counts. The rearrangement links TRBV2 to TRBJ2-7; TRBD1 is a possible D gene (5 bases). Between the trimmed V and J ends, which lost 7 bases and 2 bases, there was a span of 9 bases. CDR3 length equals 12 residues. Per the germline V gene, CDR1 is SNHLY and CDR2 is FYNNEI. The CDR3: CASKGAAYEQYF. CDR3 nucleotides: TGTGCCAGCAAAGGGGCCGCCTACGAGCAGTACTTC.

This clone was counted only a few times. This chain's CDR3 is CAWMDISDPRSEQYF. Here the CDR3 DNA reads TGTGCCTGGATGGACATATCGGACCCACGTTCCGAGCAGTACTTC. The chain has TRBV30 and TRBJ2-7; D may be TRBD1 (5 bases). Trimming took 4 bases from V and 6 from J, leaving 22 bases between them. This CDR3 is built from 15 residues. CDR1 and CDR2 (germline): GTSNPN, SVGIG (reference sequence).

This clone has more than one count but fewer than ten. The V call is TRBV5-6, the J call TRBJ2-7, with 7 bases lining up with TRBD2. The V and J ends lost 4 bases and 4 bases, in that order; junction bases with no gene match: 11. The CDR3 has 15 amino acids. Germline V CDR1 and CDR2: SGHDT, YYEEEE. Here the CDR3 reads CASSPRGRGVYEQYF. CDR3 coding DNA: TGTGCCAGCAGCCCCCGTGGGAGGGGAGTTTACGAGCAGTACTTC.

There are a few counts of this clone. V is TRBV5-1 and J is TRBJ2-2, with 8 nucleotides matching TRBD1. The germline CDR1 and CDR2 sequences are SGHRS and YFSETQ. The CDR3 is 17 amino acids. V shed 6 bases, J shed 7 bases, and the junction held 17 bases outside the gene matches. In DNA, the CDR3 is TGCGCCAGCATGCTTTCTTCCGGGACAGGAGGTGTCGGGGAGCTGTTTTTT. Amino acid sequence: CASMLSSGTGGVGELFF.

The rearrangement uses TRBV9 and TRBJ1-2, with 9 bases aligning to TRBD1. The ends lost 4 bases at V and 2 bases at J; junction bases unmatched: 6. This CDR3 is built from 15 residues. Germline CDR1 reads SGDLS; CDR2 reads YYNGEE. CDR3 nucleotide sequence: TGTGCCAGCAGCACCAGACAGGGGGACAACTATGGCTACACCTTC. Its protein product is CASSTRQGDNYGYTF.

As concerns this clone: The junction does not match germline at one end; this may be a read error. V and J are TRBV29-1 and TRBJ2-3; 8 nucleotides match TRBD2. This CDR3 is built from 8 residues. CDR1 and CDR2 (germline): SQVTM, ANQGSEA. The CDR3 nucleotides read TGCAGCGTCGGGAGGGGCCATTTT. Translation: CSVGRGHF.

This chain uses TRBV30 with TRBJ1-4, with 9 bases matching TRBD1. J was trimmed by 6 bases and V by 1 base; bases with no gene match: 3. Germline CDR1 is GTSNPN and CDR2 is SVGIG (reference sequence). The CDR3 is 14 residues long. The CDR3 nucleotides are TGTGCCTGGAGTGACAGGGGGCTATATGAAAAACTGTTTTTT. Its protein is CAWSDRGLYEKLFF.

This clone came up a few times. V is TRBV5-1 and J is TRBJ2-7; TRBD1 might be the D (6 bases). V dropped 4 bases and J dropped 0 bases, with 8 bases sitting between them. From germline, CDR1 is SGHRS and CDR2 YFSETQ. CDR3 length: 13 amino acids. CDR3 protein: CASSRDNSYEQYF. DNA of the CDR3: TGCGCCAGCAGCCGGGACAACTCCTACGAGCAGTACTTC.

This clone has only one observation. This rearrangement joins TRBV4-1 to TRBJ1-2, with TRBD1 matching 7 bases. Germline CDR1 and CDR2: MGHRA and YSYEKL. Losses at the gene ends were 0 bases for V and 2 bases for J; bases not matched to a gene: 6. The CDR3 spans 16 residues. CDR3 DNA: TGCGCCAGCAGCCAAGATCAAGGGGGCGAGAACTATGGCTACACCTTC. Translated: CASSQDQGGENYGYTF.

This chain connects TRBV7-2 to TRBJ1-1, with 8 nucleotides matching TRBD1. Trimming took 2 bases from V and 1 from J; bases not matched to a gene: 6. Germline V gives CDR1 SGHTA, CDR2 FQGNSA. This CDR3 has 16 residues. The DNA for the CDR3 is TGTGCCAGCAGCTTATCGACAGGGGCCGAGAACACTGAAGCTTTCTTT. It specifies CASSLSTGAENTEAFF.

The chain joins TRBV5-6 to TRBJ1-3; D ambiguous. This CDR3 region has 15 residues. CDR1 and CDR2 (germline): SGHDT, YYEEEE. Between the trimmed V and J ends, which lost 0 bases and 0 bases, there was a span of 7 bases. CDR3 residues: CASSLGRVSGNTIYF. In nucleotides, the CDR3 is TGTGCCAGCAGCTTGGGACGGGTCTCTGGAAACACCATATATTTT. Drawing the rest from reference TRBV5-6 and TRBJ1-3, the complete variable domain is DAGVTQSPTHLIKTRGQQVTLRCSPKSGHDTVSWYQQALGQGPQFIFQYYEEEERQRGNFPDRFSGHQFPNYSSELNVNALLLGDSALYLCASSLGRVSGNTIYFGEGSWLTVV.